Listed here is a single T cell receptor beta chain. This sample was taken from a study of response to subunit inactivated influenza vaccine. TCRdb reprocessed the RT-PCR reads with MiXCR, giving one entry per CDR3 protein. Of about 520,000 distinct CDR3 sequences detected, approximately 24% appear once; the ten largest clones hold around 2%. The CDR3 loop spans 14 amino acids. The germline V gene has CDR1 KGHDR and CDR2 SFDVKD. V lost 5 bases to trimming and J lost 4 bases, with 13 bases between them. This chain links TRBV24-1 with TRBJ2-5, with a weak D call TRBD1 (6 bases). The sequenced sample was CD4+ T cells sorted from PBMCs, obtained less than 6 days after vaccination. This receptor was identified in a man in his fifties who received an inactivated influenza vaccine. Here the CDR3 DNA reads TGTGCCACCAGTGTAGGGGCAGGGGTAGAGACCCAGTACTTC. It codes for CATSVGAGVETQYF.